The 18 T cell receptor beta chains in this list originate from one sample, sequenced in a study of cytomegalovirus exposure and HLA in healthy donors. A multiplex PCR was run with 60 Vbeta primers and 13 Jbeta primers. Generated by immunoSEQ multiplex PCR, the TCRdb table keeps only in-frame clones and is missing some. The profile covers about 100,000 clones, with roughly 71% appearing a single time and more than 9% taken by the ten largest. Sample: PBMCs. These receptor sequences come from a man between 45 and 60 years old in good health and CMV-seronegative.

As DNA, the CDR3 is TGTGCCAGCACCGAGAACAGGGATAGCCAGCCCCAGCATTTT. It specifies CASTENRDSQPQHF. The rearrangement uses TRBV28 and TRBJ1-5; TRBD1 might be the D (6 bases). V gave up 7 bases and J gave up 7 bases, with 17 bases separating them. Germline V gene data show CDR1 as MDHEN and CDR2 as SYDVKM. The CDR3 has 14 residues. The entire variable domain, with the rest obtained from reference TRBV28 and TRBJ1-5, is as follows: DVKVTQSSRYLVKRTGEKVFLECVQDMDHENMFWYRQDPGLGLRLIYFSYDVKMKEKGDIPEGYSVSREKKERFSLILESASTNQTSMYLCASTENRDSQPQHFGDGTRLSIL.

The chain recombines TRBV21-1 with TRBJ2-1; the table gives TRBD2 as D, unverified against the DNA. TRBV21-1 is a pseudogene locus. CDR3 length equals 18 residues. CDR3 sequence (DNA): TGTGCCAGCAGTAAGGCGGGGGGGCCCCCACGCTCCTACAATGAGCAGTTCTTC. Translation gives CASSKAGGPPRSYNEQFF.

This clone appeared a single time. The gene calls are TRBV7-3 and TRBJ2-1, with D perhaps TRBD2 (6 bases). Deletions cut 3 bases from V and 6 bases from J, with 12 bases between. Germline CDR1 and CDR2: SGHTA and FQGTGA. The CDR3 runs to 14 residues. The CDR3 DNA follows: TGTGCCAGCAGCTTGACTAGTTCCGGCAATGAGCAGTTCTTC. This gives the protein CASSLTSSGNEQFF. The whole variable domain, filled in from reference TRBV7-3 and TRBJ2-1, reads GAGVSQTPSNKVTEKGKYVELRCDPISGHTALYWYRQSLGQGPEFLIYFQGTGAADDSGLPNDRFFAVRPEGSVSTLKIQRTERGDSAVYLCASSLTSSGNEQFFGPGTRLTVL.

V usage is TRBV5-4 and J usage is TRBJ1-1, with D unresolved. The CDR3 runs 11 residues. V lost 0 bases and J 11 bases, leaving 8 bases between the germline ends. Per germline, CDR1 SGHNT and CDR2 YYREEE (reference sequence). The CDR3 DNA follows: TGTGCCAGCAGCTTGGGGCCTCTGGCTTTCTTT. This sequence encodes CASSLGPLAFF.

This clone was counted between two and nine times. The gene calls are TRBV2 and TRBJ2-1; 13 bases align to TRBD2. Germline lookup yields CDR1 SNHLY and CDR2 FYNNEI. With V trimmed by 6 bases and J by 9 bases, 8 bases remained unmatched. This CDR3 contains 15 residues. In nucleotides, the CDR3 is TGTGCCAGCAGCCTAACTAGCGGGGGGGCAAGTGAGCAGTTCTTC. This translates into CASSLTSGGASEQFF.

The table lists this clone with a few counts. The chain combines TRBV5-1 with TRBJ1-2; 9 positions match TRBD1. The CDR3 is 14 residues long. Germline CDR1 reads SGHRS; CDR2 reads YFSETQ. V lost 4 bases and J lost 1; bases outside the gene matches: 2. Here the CDR3 DNA reads TGCGCCAGCAGCCCGGGACAGGGTAACTATGGCTACACCTTC. It encodes CASSPGQGNYGYTF.

V gene TRBV27 combines with J gene TRBJ2-1, with a tentative D call TRBD1 (5 bases). This CDR3 comprises 14 residues. The V gene's germline CDR1 is MNHEY and CDR2 SMNVEV (reference sequence). The V gene lost 5 bases and the J gene lost 0 bases, with 8 bases spanning the gap. The CDR3 reads CASSPQGSYNEQFF. CDR3 coding DNA: TGTGCCAGCAGTCCCCAGGGCTCCTACAATGAGCAGTTCTTC.

In this sample, this clone turned up once. The chain carries TRBV19 and TRBJ2-1, with 9 positions matching TRBD2. Germline-derived CDR1 and CDR2 are LNHDA and SQIVND (reference sequence). J gave up 5 bases and V 5 bases, and 13 bases lay outside the gene matches. This CDR3 has 17 amino acids. CDR3 protein: CASSHKRKSSGDNEQFF. CDR3 coding DNA: TGTGCCAGTAGTCACAAGCGAAAGTCTAGCGGGGACAATGAGCAGTTCTTC.

The chain employs TRBV14 and TRBJ2-1; D not certain. The CDR3 totals 15 residues. V lost 0 bases and J lost 3, with 9 bases in between. Germline-derived CDR1 and CDR2 are SGHDN and FVKESK. For the CDR3, the DNA is TGTGCCAGCAGCCAAGATCCAATCATCTACAATGAGCAGTTCTTC. Its protein product is CASSQDPIIYNEQFF.

The chain has TRBV6-5 and TRBJ2-3, with 16 positions matching TRBD2. V was clipped by 4 bases and J by 5 bases; unmatched bases: 3. This CDR3 contains 16 residues. The germline gives CDR1 MNHEY, CDR2 SVGAGI. The chain's CDR3 is CASSSGLAGGQDTQYF. CDR3 coding DNA: TGTGCCAGCAGTTCGGGACTAGCGGGGGGGCAAGATACGCAGTATTTT.

The rearrangement joins TRBV28 to TRBJ2-7; a weak D match, TRBD2 (5 bases). The CDR3 length is 11 residues. The germline gives CDR1 MDHEN, CDR2 SYDVKM. V gave up 6 bases and J gave up 4 bases, with 7 bases separating them. DNA of the CDR3: TGTGCCAGCAGCCGGACTTACGAGCAGTACTTC. The encoded protein is CASSRTYEQYF. Full variable domain (rest looked up from reference TRBV28 and TRBJ2-7): DVKVTQSSRYLVKRTGEKVFLECVQDMDHENMFWYRQDPGLGLRLIYFSYDVKMKEKGDIPEGYSVSREKKERFSLILESASTNQTSMYLCASSRTYEQYFGPGTRLTVT.

J is TRBJ2-4 and V is TRBV6-5, with D possibly TRBD2 on 6 matching bases. From germline, CDR1 is MNHEY and CDR2 SVGAGI. V lost 2 bases, J lost 12 bases, and 17 bases lay in between. This CDR3 is 14 amino acids long. CDR3 nucleotides: TGTGCCAGCAGTTACGGGTCCGGGCGGAGGGATCAGTACTTC. Translating gives CASSYGSGRRDQYF.

This sequence joins TRBV4-2 and TRBJ2-1; TRBD2 is a possible D gene (6 bases). Germline V gene sequence: CDR1 LGHNA, CDR2 YNFKEQ. V shed 5 bases and J shed 6 bases, with 17 bases lying between them. The CDR3 consists of 15 residues. The CDR3 DNA reads TGTGCCAGCAGCTCGGGAGAGGAGGAGATCAATGAGCAGTTCTTC. It encodes CASSSGEEEINEQFF.

The chain joins TRBV18 to TRBJ2-7; D possibly corresponds to TRBD1 (5 bases). Trimming left V 2 bases short and J 3 bases short, with 8 bases between. This CDR3 is built from 13 residues. Germline CDR1 KGHSH, CDR2 LQKENI. The CDR3 loop reads CASSPSQVYEQYF. The CDR3 DNA follows: TGTGCCAGCTCACCATCACAGGTCTACGAGCAGTACTTC.

V gene TRBV2 combines with J gene TRBJ1-6; TRBD1 matches 9 bases. This CDR3 region has 15 residues. The germline V gene has CDR1 SNHLY and CDR2 FYNNEI. V shed 6 bases, J shed 10 bases, and the junction held 10 bases outside the gene matches. The CDR3 DNA is TGTGCCAGCAGCCCCTCGGGACAGGGCGGGTCACCCCTCCACTTT. Its protein is CASSPSGQGGSPLHF.

The count of this clone is one. The CDR3 region is CASSEAEGQGWQPQHF. Here the CDR3 DNA reads TGTGCCAGCAGTGAAGCGGAGGGACAGGGGTGGCAGCCCCAGCATTTT. The rearrangement links TRBV6-1 to TRBJ1-5, with TRBD1 matching 10 bases. The CDR3 has 16 amino acids. V lost 0 bases, J lost 7 bases, and 6 bases stayed unmatched. The germline V gene encodes CDR1 MNHNS and CDR2 SASEGT.

The sample holds a few counts of this clone. The chain combines TRBV7-3 with TRBJ2-3; D is unresolved. CDR3 length equals 15 residues. CDR1 and CDR2 (germline): SGHTA, FQGTGA. The germline V and J ends were trimmed by 2 bases and 2 bases, with 11 bases remaining between them. The CDR3: CASSLVGGFTDTQYF. CDR3 sequence (DNA): TGTGCCAGCAGCTTAGTCGGCGGATTCACAGATACGCAGTATTTT.

This chain links TRBV19 with TRBJ2-7; TRBD2 agrees at 10 bases. Germline CDR1 is LNHDA and CDR2 is SQIVND (reference sequence). There are 16 residues in the CDR3. Trimming at V came to 0 bases and at J to 0 bases, leaving 2 bases not matched to a gene. The DNA of the CDR3 is TGTGCCAGTAGTATAGATCCTAGCGGGAGCTCCTACGAGCAGTACTTC. Protein: CASSIDPSGSSYEQYF.